This T cell receptor (beta chain) is from a study of regulatory T cells in long-lasting Graves disease. This clonotype was observed a few times. A much larger clone sits a single nucleotide away, making a read error possible. The time point here: newly diagnosed GD, antithyroid drugs for less than 3 months. PBMC-extracted RNA yielded the TCR library. V dropped 11 bases and J dropped 0 bases, with 9 bases sitting between them. The CDR3 length is 12 residues. Looked up from germline, CDR1 is MNHEY and CDR2 is SVGEGT. Relying on iRepertoire HTBI primers and Arm-PCR of CDR3 regions, the team built TCR beta libraries. TCRdb reanalysed the multiplex PCR reads using MiXCR and keeps one entry per CDR3 protein. The sample holds about 440,000 distinct CDR3 sequences, about 15% seen once. The data also belong to a second study, concerning T cells in Graves' hyperthyroidism and ophthalmopathy.

The source was peripheral blood mononuclear cells (PBMCs), collected at new diagnosis, from a patient treated with antithyroid drugs. The receptor was derived from a woman in her twenties or thirties with Graves disease. The chain has TRBV6-2 or TRBV6-3 and TRBJ2-3, with D hard to call. Here the CDR3 DNA reads TGTGCCTGCGGCGGTAGCACAGATACGCAGTATTTT. It translates to CACGGSTDTQYF.